Listed here are 30 T cell receptor beta chains from one sample, sequenced in a study of blood T cell repertoires in COVID-19. The protocol was immunoSEQ multiplex PCR, while the TCRdb copy is restricted to in-frame clones and leaves out a portion. The sample consists of a few hundred thousand clones, around 92% of them appearing once. Input material: PBMCs or T cells enriched from blood (not recorded which). The receptors derive from a woman aged 25 to 39 who had recovered from COVID-19.

This rearrangement joins TRBV10-1 to TRBJ1-2; 8 bases map to TRBD1. After removal of 0 bases from V and 8 bases from J, the junction contained 5 bases not matched to a gene. Looked up from germline, CDR1 is WNHNN and CDR2 is SYGVQD (reference sequence). This CDR3 has 14 residues. The CDR3 protein is CASSESQGAKGYTF. CDR3 coding DNA: TGCGCCAGCAGTGAGTCGCAGGGGGCGAAAGGCTACACCTTC.

On this clone itself: Its ends do not fully match the called genes, so a read error is possible. The rearrangement uses TRBV7-7 and TRBJ2-7; 12 positions agree with TRBD2. There are 15 residues in the CDR3. The germline CDR1 and CDR2 sequences are SSHAT and FNYEAQ (reference sequence). CDR3 protein: CASSPGLAGFEEQYF. The CDR3 nucleotides read TGTGCTAGCAGCCCCGGACTAGCGGGATTTGAAGAGCAGTACTTC.

The gene calls are TRBV4-3 and TRBJ2-3; 7 bases match TRBD1. The junction had 6 bases not matched to a gene; V was cut back by 2 bases and J by 1 base. The germline V gene has CDR1 LGHNA and CDR2 YSLEER. CDR3 length: 16 amino acids. CDR3 sequence (DNA): TGCGCCAGCAGCCAACTTTGGCAGGGGGGCACAGATACGCAGTATTTT. Its translation: CASSQLWQGGTDTQYF.

The rearrangement uses TRBV19 and TRBJ2-5; 9 nucleotides align to TRBD1. Germline V gives CDR1 LNHDA, CDR2 SQIVND (reference sequence). V shed 4 bases, J shed 5 bases, and the junction held 5 bases outside the gene matches. CDR3 length: 14 amino acids. Here the CDR3 DNA reads TGTGCCAGTAGTACACAGGGGGCTAGGGAGACCCAGTACTTC. Its translation is CASSTQGARETQYF.

This clone was counted a single time. This rearrangement joins TRBV10-2 to TRBJ1-5, with D perhaps matching TRBD1 (5 bases). V dropped 8 bases and J dropped 7 bases, with 12 bases sitting between them. Per germline, CDR1 WSHSY and CDR2 SAAADI. This CDR3 is built from 12 residues. CDR3 loop: CASGGNGQPQHF. For the CDR3, the DNA is TGCGCCAGCGGGGGGAACGGCCAGCCCCAGCATTTT.

The J gene is TRBJ2-2, the V gene TRBV20-1; tentative D call: TRBD2 (5 bases). The CDR3 sequence is 15 residues long. The V end lost 3 bases, the J end lost 6 bases, and 17 bases lay between the germline ends. CDR1 is DFQATT, CDR2 SNEGSKA, per germline (reference sequence). CDR3 nucleotides: TGCAGTGCTAGTGTAAAAGGAGGTGGGGCCGGGGAGCTGTTTTTT. It is translated as CSASVKGGGAGELFF.

The chain combines TRBV5-1 with TRBJ2-2; TRBD2 aligns across 8 bases. Losses at the gene ends were 4 bases for V and 4 bases for J; bases not matched to a gene: 12. Germline lookup yields CDR1 SGHRS and CDR2 YFSETQ. The CDR3 runs 17 residues. CDR3 region: CASSPTRGGRTTGELFF. CDR3 DNA sequence: TGCGCCAGCAGCCCGACTCGGGGCGGGAGGACCACCGGGGAGCTGTTTTTT.

V gene TRBV6-5 combines with J gene TRBJ2-2; 7 nucleotides line up with TRBD2. Trimming took 2 bases from V and 0 from J; bases not matched to a gene: 3. The germline CDR1 and CDR2 sequences are MNHEY and SVGAGI. The CDR3 totals 16 residues. The CDR3 coding sequence is TGTGCCAGCAGTTACACTGGACTAGCGAACACCGGGGAGCTGTTTTTT. This codes for CASSYTGLANTGELFF.

The chain is built from TRBV5-1 and TRBJ1-2, with 8 bases fitting TRBD1. This CDR3 has 13 amino acids. J lost 6 bases, V lost 5 bases, and 6 bases had no gene match. Germline assignment: CDR1 SGHRS and CDR2 YFSETQ. CDR3 sequence: CASSSGGAHGYTF. In DNA form, the CDR3 reads TGCGCCAGCAGTTCAGGGGGCGCCCATGGCTACACCTTC.

The V and J genes are TRBV6-5 and TRBJ1-5; 9 bases match TRBD1. Germline V gene data show CDR1 as MNHEY and CDR2 as SVGAGI. The ends lost 7 bases at V and 5 bases at J; junction bases unmatched: 6. CDR3 length: 14 residues. CDR3 sequence: CASISGQGDQPQHF. The CDR3 region has the DNA TGTGCCAGCATCTCGGGACAGGGTGATCAGCCCCAGCATTTT.

The chain joins TRBV6-2 or TRBV6-3 to TRBJ1-2; the match to TRBD1 covers 7 bases. The junction had 5 bases not matched to a gene; V was cut back by 4 bases and J by 0 bases. The CDR3 loop spans 15 amino acids. Germline-derived CDR1 and CDR2 are MNHEY and SVGEGT. The CDR3 protein is CASSFQGVPNYGYTF. The CDR3, as DNA: TGTGCCAGCAGTTTCCAGGGGGTACCTAACTATGGCTACACCTTC.

CDR3 sequence reads: CASSYWPNGNQPQHF. CDR3 sequence (DNA): TGTGCCAGCAGTTACTGGCCCAACGGGAATCAGCCCCAGCATTTT. The J gene is TRBJ1-5, the V gene TRBV6-5; D unresolved. The CDR3 covers 15 residues. Germline V gives CDR1 MNHEY, CDR2 SVGAGI. The V end lost 1 base, the J end lost 4 bases, and 11 bases lay between the germline ends.

The V and J genes are TRBV6-5 and TRBJ1-3; D remains ambiguous. CDR3 size: 15 residues. Germline V lookup: CDR1 MNHEY, CDR2 SVGAGI. Deletions cut 0 bases from V and 4 bases from J, with 10 bases between. This chain's CDR3 is CASSYSPLAGNTIYF. The DNA for the CDR3 is TGTGCCAGCAGTTACTCCCCCTTAGCCGGAAACACCATATATTTT.

This clone was detected once. A junction end diverges from the germline sequence, so it may reflect a read error. This chain uses TRBV15 with TRBJ2-3; 9 nucleotides align to TRBD2. CDR3 length: 15 residues. Germline V gives CDR1 LNHNV, CDR2 YYDKDF (reference sequence). Here the CDR3 DNA reads TGTGCTACCACCCCGATGGCGGGAGGGTCAGATACGCAGTATTTT. This gives the protein CATTPMAGGSDTQYF.

The V call is TRBV4-2, the J call TRBJ2-5; possible D gene TRBD1, 6 bases. V was trimmed by 0 bases and J by 5 bases, leaving 19 bases between them. The CDR3 is 17 residues long. Germline values: CDR1 LGHNA, CDR2 YNFKEQ. For the CDR3, the DNA is TGTGCCAGCAGCCAAGATCAGGGGAGCAATGGTTTGGAGACCCAGTACTTC. Protein product: CASSQDQGSNGLETQYF.

The chain uses TRBV29-1 and TRBJ2-5; D gene ambiguous. The CDR3 has 14 residues. CDR1 and CDR2 (germline): SQVTM, ANQGSEA. The V and J ends lost 0 bases and 2 bases respectively, with 10 bases between them. The CDR3 DNA follows: TGCAGCGTTGAAGATACAACAGCTCAAGAGACCCAGTACTTC. Residues: CSVEDTTAQETQYF. Full variable domain (outside the CDR3, taken from reference TRBV29-1 and TRBJ2-5): SAVISQKPSRDICQRGTSLTIQCQVDSQVTMMFWYRQQPGQSLTLIATANQGSEATYESGFVIDKFPISRPNLTFSTLTVSNMSPEDSSIYLCSVEDTTAQETQYFGPGTRLLVL.

V and J are TRBV28 and TRBJ1-2; D is ambiguous. The CDR3 consists of 17 residues. The V and J ends lost 6 bases and 3 bases respectively, with 23 bases between them. Germline loops: CDR1 MDHEN, CDR2 SYDVKM. CDR3 sequence reads: CASSPPLSGYLDYGYTF. CDR3 DNA: TGTGCCAGCAGCCCCCCTCTTTCAGGATACTTGGACTATGGCTACACCTTC.

The gene calls are TRBV6-2 or TRBV6-3 and TRBJ2-5; TRBD1 might be the D (5 bases). Germline CDR1 and CDR2: MNHEY and SVGEGT. Trimming left V 6 bases short and J 6 bases short, with 23 bases between. The CDR3 extends over 16 amino acids. The CDR3 here is CASSEGPGRRQKTQYF. In nucleotides, the CDR3 is TGTGCCAGCAGCGAAGGACCGGGCCGCAGACAGAAGACCCAGTACTTC.

The chain is built from TRBV27 and TRBJ1-1; no clear D gene. The CDR3 covers 13 residues. From germline, CDR1 is MNHEY and CDR2 SMNVEV (reference sequence). V lost 6 bases and J 0 bases, leaving 8 bases between the germline ends. CDR3 amino acids: CASSISVNTEAFF. Written as DNA, the CDR3 is TGTGCCAGCAGCATCTCAGTGAACACTGAAGCTTTCTTT.

A single count supports this clone. The rearrangement links TRBV19 to TRBJ1-2; D call uncertain. The CDR3 has 15 amino acids. The germline V gene encodes CDR1 LNHDA and CDR2 SQIVND (reference sequence). V was pared by 1 base and J by 4 bases, with 13 bases between. The CDR3 sequence is CASSIGADGLYGYTF. CDR3 DNA: TGTGCCAGTAGTATAGGGGCTGACGGACTCTATGGCTACACCTTC.

The chain combines TRBV7-9 with TRBJ1-2, with D unclear. The V end was cut by 3 bases, the J end by 1 base, with 12 bases between. The germline CDR1 and CDR2 sequences are SEHNR and FQNEAQ (reference sequence). The length of the CDR3 is 15 residues. The CDR3, as DNA: TGTGCCAGCAGCTTGGGCAGTTCGTTTAACTATGGCTACACCTTC. It encodes CASSLGSSFNYGYTF. The full variable domain, with the rest looked up from reference TRBV7-9 and TRBJ1-2, is DTGVSQNPRHKITKRGQNVTFRCDPISEHNRLYWYRQTLGQGPEFLTYFQNEAQLEKSRLLSDRFSAERPKGSFSTLEIQRTEQGDSAMYLCASSLGSSFNYGYTFGSGTRLTVV.

The genes are TRBV27 and TRBJ2-2, with 9 bases lining up with TRBD2. The length of the CDR3 is 15 residues. V was clipped by 6 bases and J by 6 bases; unmatched bases: 8. In germline, CDR1 is MNHEY, CDR2 SMNVEV (reference sequence). Here the CDR3 reads CASRGGSGSAGELFF. CDR3 bases: TGTGCCAGCAGGGGGGGTAGCGGGAGTGCCGGGGAGCTGTTTTTT.

The chain combines TRBV19 with TRBJ2-5, with 12 bases that match TRBD1. The CDR3 sequence is 20 residues long. Germline V CDR1 and CDR2: LNHDA, SQIVND (reference sequence). Trimming took 1 base from V and 4 from J; bases not matched to a gene: 16. CDR3 nucleotide sequence: TGTGCCAGTAGTATAGCAAATATCGGGGGTGGGACAGGGGGCCGAGAGACCCAGTACTTC. Its protein is CASSIANIGGGTGGRETQYF.

V is TRBV28 and J is TRBJ2-7; 10 nucleotides agree with TRBD2. The length of the CDR3 is 15 residues. V shed 3 bases and J 4 bases; nucleotides not matched to a gene: 6. Germline CDR1 MDHEN, CDR2 SYDVKM. This chain's CDR3 is CASSLASGSRYEQYF. As DNA, the CDR3 is TGTGCCAGCAGTTTGGCTAGCGGGAGCAGGTACGAGCAGTACTTC. Variable domain in full (rest from reference TRBV28 and TRBJ2-7): DVKVTQSSRYLVKRTGEKVFLECVQDMDHENMFWYRQDPGLGLRLIYFSYDVKMKEKGDIPEGYSVSREKKERFSLILESASTNQTSMYLCASSLASGSRYEQYFGPGTRLTVT.

The chain has TRBV6-5 and TRBJ2-7; D is ambiguous. The CDR3 totals 15 residues. Per the germline V gene, CDR1 is MNHEY and CDR2 is SVGAGI. Deletions cut 7 bases from V and 3 bases from J, with 19 bases between. The DNA for the CDR3 is TGTGCCAGCAACCCAGGTATCCCGGCCTTCTACGAGCAGTACTTC. This sequence encodes CASNPGIPAFYEQYF.

The chain has TRBV19 and TRBJ2-1; 10 nucleotides match TRBD2. CDR1 is LNHDA and CDR2 is SQIVND in the germline V gene (reference sequence). This CDR3 is built from 14 residues. Trimming cost V 6 bases and J 6 bases; bases outside gene matches: 5. The CDR3 DNA reads as TGTGCCAGTAGACCACTAGCGGGGACCAATGAGCAGTTCTTC. The encoded protein is CASRPLAGTNEQFF.

This chain links TRBV5-1 with TRBJ2-7, with 9 bases that match TRBD1. The CDR3 covers 14 residues. Germline lookup yields CDR1 SGHRS and CDR2 YFSETQ. V lost 6 bases and J lost 5; bases outside the gene matches: 9. CDR3 residues: CASTGDRVTHEQYF. The CDR3 nucleotides read TGCGCCAGCACGGGGGACAGGGTTACCCACGAGCAGTACTTC.

The chain is built from TRBV24-1 and TRBJ2-1; D remains ambiguous. Germline assignment: CDR1 KGHDR and CDR2 SFDVKD. The CDR3 spans 15 residues. The V end was cut by 3 bases, the J end by 0 bases, with 8 bases between. DNA for the CDR3: TGTGCCACCAGTGATCCTTCTCTCTCCTACAATGAGCAGTTCTTC. Its translation: CATSDPSLSYNEQFF.

This chain joins TRBV28 and TRBJ2-3, with D possibly TRBD2 on 6 matching bases. This CDR3 is 15 amino acids long. Germline loops: CDR1 MDHEN, CDR2 SYDVKM. Trimming pared 7 bases from V and 7 bases from J, leaving 21 bases between. CDR3 loop: CASNPSAYLVHTQYF. The CDR3 DNA sequence: TGTGCCAGCAACCCTAGCGCCTACCTTGTGCATACGCAGTATTTT.

The chain couples TRBV10-3 to TRBJ2-7; 7 bases match TRBD1. V trimming: 4 bases; J trimming: 6 bases; junction bases outside the gene matches: 12. Germline loops: CDR1 ENHRY, CDR2 SYGVKD. This CDR3 contains 15 residues. CDR3 nucleotide sequence: TGTGCCATCAGTGGCCCCACCTCGACAGGGTCCGAGCAGTACTTC. Translated, it gives CAISGPTSTGSEQYF.